The clone carrying this T cell receptor beta chain was observed once. Its antigen is unknown. The data were taken from a study of T cells in tumors after PD-1 blockade. At the level of the study: Some patients also took daily vismodegib 150 mg during anti-PD-1 treatment.

Tumor or blood genomic DNA was sequenced, with inputs of roughly 600 ng to 6,004 ng. Regarding the study as a whole: Peripheral recruitment is suggested, as some novel exhausted tumor clones were in pre-treatment blood.

TCRdb keeps only in-frame clones here, not all; method: immunoSEQ multiplex PCR. This sample has more than 40,000 clones, with 81% found just once. CDR3 length equals 14 residues. CDR1 is LNHDA, CDR2 SQIVND, per germline (reference sequence). V was clipped by 4 bases and J by 8 bases, with 15 bases between them. The sequence derives from a human donor with basal cell carcinoma. The chain employs TRBV19 and TRBJ1-5; D is unresolved. The sequencing here drew on PBMCs, taken before anti-PD-1 treatment. The CDR3 spells CASSSPRGREPQHF. The CDR3 DNA sequence: TGTGCCAGTAGTAGCCCCCGAGGGCGGGAGCCCCAGCATTTT.